A single sample gave rise to the 12 T cell receptor beta chains below, sequenced in a study of monozygotic twins with inflammatory bowel disease. TCRdb re-called the 5' RACE reads and catalogs CDR3 proteins one per entry, DNA excluded. Here the sample table reports hundreds of thousands of distinct CDR3 sequences. The sequencing sample was made of blood. These TCRs come from a human donor with ulcerative colitis or Crohn's disease, or a healthy co-twin of an affected twin (not recorded which).

The genes are TRBV27 and TRBJ2-1. The CDR3 has 14 residues. Germline V gene data show CDR1 as MNHEY and CDR2 as SMNVEV (reference sequence). Here the CDR3 reads CASSLWASYTEQFF.

The chain has TRBV11-2 and TRBJ2-3; absent DNA, TCRdb's TRBD1 call cannot be checked. The CDR3 is 16 residues long. Germline CDR1 is SGHAT and CDR2 is FQNNGV. The CDR3 reads CASSSGQGPSTDTQYF.

The chain employs TRBV20-1 and TRBJ2-7; TCRdb gives TRBD1 as the D gene, but with no DNA this cannot be confirmed. This CDR3 is built from 15 residues. CDR1 DFQATT and CDR2 SNEGSKA come from the germline V gene (reference sequence). This CDR3 reads CSASPTGRGWYEQYF.

The chain couples TRBV14 to TRBJ1-2; TCRdb returns TRBD1, unconfirmable since there is no DNA. The CDR3 is 17 residues long. The germline CDR1 and CDR2 sequences are SGHDN and FVKESK. CDR3 amino acids: CASSQDRGGTSNYGYTF.

This rearrangement joins TRBV20-1 to TRBJ2-1; TCRdb picks TRBD1, but there is no DNA to check that call. Looked up from germline, CDR1 is DFQATT and CDR2 is SNEGSKA (reference sequence). The CDR3 is 15 amino acids. This CDR3 reads CSAPAPGQVYNEQFF.

V usage is TRBV5-1 and J usage is TRBJ2-1; the D call of TRBD2 rests on TCRdb alone, since no DNA is present to check it. The CDR3 has 15 residues. Germline values: CDR1 SGHRS, CDR2 YFSETQ. This chain's CDR3 is CASSLEAGGRNEQFF.

This rearrangement joins TRBV7-2 to TRBJ2-3; TCRdb selects TRBD1, and the lack of DNA leaves this call unchecked. Germline V gives CDR1 SGHTA, CDR2 FQGNSA. The CDR3 has 15 residues. The CDR3 protein is CASSLGGAETDTQYF.

The chain employs TRBV5-1 and TRBJ2-1; the TRBD2 assignment by TCRdb is unverifiable without DNA. This CDR3 has 12 amino acids. Looked up from germline, CDR1 is SGHRS and CDR2 is YFSETQ. The CDR3 here is CASSLRGIEQFF.

This chain's CDR3 is CASSYGHGSSEQYF. The rearrangement links TRBV6-5 to TRBJ2-7. CDR1 and CDR2 (germline): MNHEY, SVGAGI. CDR3 length: 14 residues.

The gene calls are TRBV12-3 or TRBV12-4 and TRBJ2-3; with no DNA, the TCRdb D assignment of TRBD1 cannot be verified. CDR3 length equals 13 residues. CDR3 amino acids: CASNAGLPDTQYF.

The genes are TRBV7-8 and TRBJ2-3; the TCRdb D gene call, TRBD2, has no DNA to confirm it. This CDR3 comprises 16 residues. CDR1 is SGHVS and CDR2 is FQNEAQ in the germline V gene. CDR3 sequence: CASSSFTSGSTDTQYF. The variable domain in full, completed from reference TRBV7-8 and TRBJ2-3, reads GAGVSQSPRYKVAKRGQDVALRCDPISGHVSLFWYQQALGQGPEFLTYFQNEAQLDKSGLPSDRFFAERPEGSVSTLKIQRTQQEDSAVYLCASSSFTSGSTDTQYFGPGTRLTVL.

This sequence joins TRBV5-1 and TRBJ2-2; as DNA is missing, the TRBD2 call by TCRdb cannot be tested. The CDR3 loop spans 15 amino acids. From germline, CDR1 is SGHRS and CDR2 YFSETQ. CDR3 in amino acids: CASSMTSGSSGELFF. Variable domain in full (rest from reference TRBV5-1 and TRBJ2-2): KAGVTQTPRYLIKTRGQQVTLSCSPISGHRSVSWYQQTPGQGLQFLFEYFSETQRNKGNFPGRFSGRQFSNSRSEMNVSTLELGDSALYLCASSMTSGSSGELFFGEGSRLTVL.